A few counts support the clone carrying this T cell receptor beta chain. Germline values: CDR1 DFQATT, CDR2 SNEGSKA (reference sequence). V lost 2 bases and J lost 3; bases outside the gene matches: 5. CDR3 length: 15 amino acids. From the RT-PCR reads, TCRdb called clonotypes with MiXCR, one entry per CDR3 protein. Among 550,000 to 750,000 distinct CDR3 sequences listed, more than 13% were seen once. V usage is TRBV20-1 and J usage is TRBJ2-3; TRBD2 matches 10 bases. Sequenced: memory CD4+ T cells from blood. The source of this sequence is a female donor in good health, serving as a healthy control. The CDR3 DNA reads TGCAGTGCTAGAATTAGCGGGAGGAGGACAGATACGCAGTATTTT. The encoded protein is CSARISGRRTDTQYF.